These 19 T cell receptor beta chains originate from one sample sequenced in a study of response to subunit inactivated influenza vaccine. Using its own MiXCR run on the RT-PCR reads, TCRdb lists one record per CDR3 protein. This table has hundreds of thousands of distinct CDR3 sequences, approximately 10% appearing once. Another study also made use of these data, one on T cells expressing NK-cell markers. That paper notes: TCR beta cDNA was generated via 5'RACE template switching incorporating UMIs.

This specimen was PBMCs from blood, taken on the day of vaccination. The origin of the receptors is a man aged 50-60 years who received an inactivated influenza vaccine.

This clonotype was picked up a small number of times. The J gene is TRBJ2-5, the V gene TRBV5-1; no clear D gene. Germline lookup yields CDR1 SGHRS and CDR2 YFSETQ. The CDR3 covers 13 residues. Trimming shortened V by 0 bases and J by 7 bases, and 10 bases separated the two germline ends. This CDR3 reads CASSLAGLGTQYF. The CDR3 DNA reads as TGCGCCAGCAGCTTGGCTGGCCTCGGGACCCAGTACTTC.

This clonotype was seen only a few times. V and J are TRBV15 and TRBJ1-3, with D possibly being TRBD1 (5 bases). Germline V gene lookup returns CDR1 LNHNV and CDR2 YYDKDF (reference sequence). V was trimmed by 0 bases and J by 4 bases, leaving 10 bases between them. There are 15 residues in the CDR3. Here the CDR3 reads CATSRDGGVGNTIYF. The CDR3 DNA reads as TGTGCCACCAGCAGAGACGGAGGGGTCGGAAACACCATATATTTT.

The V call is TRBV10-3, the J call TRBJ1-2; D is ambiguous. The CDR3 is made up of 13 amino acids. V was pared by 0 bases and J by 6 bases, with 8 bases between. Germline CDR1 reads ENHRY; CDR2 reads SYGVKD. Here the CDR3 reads CAISESGEHGYTF. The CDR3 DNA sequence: TGTGCCATCAGTGAGTCCGGGGAACATGGCTACACCTTC.

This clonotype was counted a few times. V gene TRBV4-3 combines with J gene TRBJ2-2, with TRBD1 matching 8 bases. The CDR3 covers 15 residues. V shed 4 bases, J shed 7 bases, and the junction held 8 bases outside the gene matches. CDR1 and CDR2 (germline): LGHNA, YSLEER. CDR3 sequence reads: CASSPGQVKGGELFF. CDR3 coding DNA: TGCGCCAGCAGCCCGGGACAGGTTAAGGGCGGGGAGCTGTTTTTT.

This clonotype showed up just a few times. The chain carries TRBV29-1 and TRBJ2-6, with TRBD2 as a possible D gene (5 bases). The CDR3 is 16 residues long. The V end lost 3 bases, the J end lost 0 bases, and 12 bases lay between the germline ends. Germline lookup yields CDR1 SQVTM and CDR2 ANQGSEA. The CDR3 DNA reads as TGCAGCGTTGACGAGCGGCAGACCTCTGGGGCCAACGTCCTGACTTTC. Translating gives CSVDERQTSGANVLTF.

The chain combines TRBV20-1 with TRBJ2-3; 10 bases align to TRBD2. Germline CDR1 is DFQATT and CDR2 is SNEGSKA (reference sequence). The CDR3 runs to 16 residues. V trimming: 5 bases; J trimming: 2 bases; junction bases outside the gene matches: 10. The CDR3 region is CSAGFPGLAVTDTQYF. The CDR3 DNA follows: TGCAGTGCTGGGTTCCCCGGACTAGCGGTCACAGATACGCAGTATTTT.

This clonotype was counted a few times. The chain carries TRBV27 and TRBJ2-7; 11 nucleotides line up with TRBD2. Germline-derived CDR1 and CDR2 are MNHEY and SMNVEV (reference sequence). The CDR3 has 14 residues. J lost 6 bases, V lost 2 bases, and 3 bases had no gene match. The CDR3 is CASSLAGTSGEQYF. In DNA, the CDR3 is TGTGCCAGCAGTTTAGCCGGGACTAGCGGCGAGCAGTACTTC.

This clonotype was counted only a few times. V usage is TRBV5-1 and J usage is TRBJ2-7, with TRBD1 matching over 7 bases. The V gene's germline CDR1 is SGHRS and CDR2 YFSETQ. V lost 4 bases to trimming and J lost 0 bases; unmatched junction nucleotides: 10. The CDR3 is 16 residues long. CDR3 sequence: CASSLIGTESSYEQYF. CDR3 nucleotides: TGCGCCAGCAGCCTCATCGGGACAGAGTCCTCCTACGAGCAGTACTTC.

CDR3 coding DNA: TGTGCCACCAGCAGAGGACCGACGAACACTGAAGCTTTCTTT. Encoded protein: CATSRGPTNTEAFF. J is TRBJ1-1 and V is TRBV15; D unclear. V lost 1 base and J 1 base, leaving 7 bases between the germline ends. There are 14 residues in the CDR3. CDR1 is LNHNV and CDR2 is YYDKDF in the germline V gene (reference sequence).

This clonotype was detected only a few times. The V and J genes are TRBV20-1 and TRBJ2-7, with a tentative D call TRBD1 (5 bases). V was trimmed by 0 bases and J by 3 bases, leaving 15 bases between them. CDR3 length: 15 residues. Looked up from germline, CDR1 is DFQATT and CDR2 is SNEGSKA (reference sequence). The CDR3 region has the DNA TGCAGTGCTAGAGATCCCCTCGACAGAGTCTACGAGCAGTACTTC. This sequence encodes CSARDPLDRVYEQYF.

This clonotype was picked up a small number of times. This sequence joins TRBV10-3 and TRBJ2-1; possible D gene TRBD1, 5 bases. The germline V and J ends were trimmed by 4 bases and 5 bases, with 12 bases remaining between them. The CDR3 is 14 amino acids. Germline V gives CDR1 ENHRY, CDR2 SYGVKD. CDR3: CAISGRTHNNEQFF. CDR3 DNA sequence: TGTGCCATCAGTGGGCGGACACACAACAATGAGCAGTTCTTC.

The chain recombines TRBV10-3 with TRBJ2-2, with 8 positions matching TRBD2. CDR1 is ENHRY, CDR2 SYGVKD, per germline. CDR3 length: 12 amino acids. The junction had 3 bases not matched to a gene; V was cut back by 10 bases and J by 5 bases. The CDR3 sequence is CATRGGTGELFF. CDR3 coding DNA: TGTGCCACCCGGGGGGGAACCGGGGAGCTGTTTTTT.

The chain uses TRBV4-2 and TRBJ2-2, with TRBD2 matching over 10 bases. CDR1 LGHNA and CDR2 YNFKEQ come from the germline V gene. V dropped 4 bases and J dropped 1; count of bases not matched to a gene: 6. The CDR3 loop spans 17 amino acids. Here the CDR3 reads CASSPPPSGGNTGELFF. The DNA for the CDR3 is TGTGCCAGCAGCCCCCCCCCTAGCGGGGGGAACACCGGGGAGCTGTTTTTT.

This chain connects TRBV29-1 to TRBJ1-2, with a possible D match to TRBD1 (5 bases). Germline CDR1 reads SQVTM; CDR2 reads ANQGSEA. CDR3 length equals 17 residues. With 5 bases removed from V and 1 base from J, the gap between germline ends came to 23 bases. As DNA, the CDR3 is TGCAGCGTTCTTATACGTAGCGGGCAGGGATTTAACTATGGCTACACCTTC. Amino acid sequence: CSVLIRSGQGFNYGYTF.

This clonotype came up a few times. The CDR3 loop is CSARSGETQYF. CDR3 DNA: TGCAGTGCTAGATCAGGGGAGACCCAGTACTTC. This chain uses TRBV20-1 with TRBJ2-5, with D possibly TRBD1 on 5 matching bases. CDR1 is DFQATT and CDR2 is SNEGSKA in the germline V gene (reference sequence). The CDR3 is 11 amino acids. The germline V and J ends were trimmed by 2 bases and 5 bases, with 6 bases remaining between them.

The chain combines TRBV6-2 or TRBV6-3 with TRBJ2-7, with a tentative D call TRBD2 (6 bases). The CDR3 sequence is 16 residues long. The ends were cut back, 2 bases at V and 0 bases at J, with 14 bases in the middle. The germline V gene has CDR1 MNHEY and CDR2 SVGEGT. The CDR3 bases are TGTGCCAGCAGTTACGGAGTCGGGGGAAGCTCCTACGAGCAGTACTTC. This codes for CASSYGVGGSSYEQYF.

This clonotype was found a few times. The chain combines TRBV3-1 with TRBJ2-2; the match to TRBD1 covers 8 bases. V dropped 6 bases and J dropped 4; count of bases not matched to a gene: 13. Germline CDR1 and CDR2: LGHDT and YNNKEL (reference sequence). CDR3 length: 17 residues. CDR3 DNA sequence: TGTGCCAGCAGACCCAACCGCGGACAGGGCGGCACCGGGGAGCTGTTTTTT. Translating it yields CASRPNRGQGGTGELFF.

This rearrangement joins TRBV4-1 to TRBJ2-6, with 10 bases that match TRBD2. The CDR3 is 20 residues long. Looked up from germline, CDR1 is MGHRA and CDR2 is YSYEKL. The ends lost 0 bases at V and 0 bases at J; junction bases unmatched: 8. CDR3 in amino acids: CASSQDEREGPNSGANVLTF. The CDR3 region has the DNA TGCGCCAGCAGCCAAGACGAGCGGGAGGGCCCTAACTCTGGGGCCAACGTCCTGACTTTC.

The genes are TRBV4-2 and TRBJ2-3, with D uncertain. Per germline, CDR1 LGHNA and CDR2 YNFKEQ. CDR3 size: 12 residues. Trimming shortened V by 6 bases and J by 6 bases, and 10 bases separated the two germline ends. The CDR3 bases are TGTGCCAGCAGTTCGTGGCAGGATACGCAGTATTTT. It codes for CASSSWQDTQYF.